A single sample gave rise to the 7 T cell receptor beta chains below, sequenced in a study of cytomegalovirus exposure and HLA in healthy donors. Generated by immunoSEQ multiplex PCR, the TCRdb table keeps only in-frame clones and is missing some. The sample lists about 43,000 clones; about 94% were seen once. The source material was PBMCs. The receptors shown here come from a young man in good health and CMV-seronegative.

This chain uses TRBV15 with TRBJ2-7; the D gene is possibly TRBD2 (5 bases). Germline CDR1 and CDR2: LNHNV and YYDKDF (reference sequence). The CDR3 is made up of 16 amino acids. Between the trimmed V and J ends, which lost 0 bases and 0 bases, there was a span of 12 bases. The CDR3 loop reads CATSRDLGGGSYEQYF. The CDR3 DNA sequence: TGTGCCACCAGCAGAGATCTCGGCGGAGGCTCCTACGAGCAGTACTTC.

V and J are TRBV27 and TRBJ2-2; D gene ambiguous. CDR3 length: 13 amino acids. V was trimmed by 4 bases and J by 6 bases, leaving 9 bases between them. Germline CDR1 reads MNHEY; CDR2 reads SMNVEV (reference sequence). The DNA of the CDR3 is TGTGCCAGCAGTTCCTATGAGCCCGGGGAGCTGTTTTTT. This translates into CASSSYEPGELFF.

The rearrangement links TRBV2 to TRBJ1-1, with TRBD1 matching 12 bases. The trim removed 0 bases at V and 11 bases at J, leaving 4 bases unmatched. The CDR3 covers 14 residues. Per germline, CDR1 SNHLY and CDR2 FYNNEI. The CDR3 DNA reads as TGTGCCAGCAGTGAAGCTGGGACAGGGGGCAAGGCTTTCTTT. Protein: CASSEAGTGGKAFF.

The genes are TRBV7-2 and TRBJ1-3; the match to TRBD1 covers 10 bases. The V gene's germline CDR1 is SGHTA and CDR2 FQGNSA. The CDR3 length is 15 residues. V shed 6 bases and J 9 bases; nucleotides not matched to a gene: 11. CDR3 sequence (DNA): TGTGCCAGCAGATCCGGGACAGGGGATTTTACCACCATATATTTT. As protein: CASRSGTGDFTTIYF.

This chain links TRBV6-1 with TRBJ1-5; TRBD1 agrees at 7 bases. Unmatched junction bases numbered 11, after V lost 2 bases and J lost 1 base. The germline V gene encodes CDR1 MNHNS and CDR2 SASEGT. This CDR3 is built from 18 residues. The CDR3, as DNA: TGTGCCAGCAGTGAATCTTGGGGACAGTCCAAGAGCAATCAGCCCCAGCATTTT. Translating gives CASSESWGQSKSNQPQHF.

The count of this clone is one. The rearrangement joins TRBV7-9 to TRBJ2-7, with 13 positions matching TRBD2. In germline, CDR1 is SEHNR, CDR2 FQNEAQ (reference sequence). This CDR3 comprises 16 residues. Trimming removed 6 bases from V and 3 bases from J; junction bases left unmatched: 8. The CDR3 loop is CASSTGTSGTVYEQYF. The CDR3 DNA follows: TGTGCCAGCAGTACCGGGACTAGCGGGACAGTCTACGAGCAGTACTTC.

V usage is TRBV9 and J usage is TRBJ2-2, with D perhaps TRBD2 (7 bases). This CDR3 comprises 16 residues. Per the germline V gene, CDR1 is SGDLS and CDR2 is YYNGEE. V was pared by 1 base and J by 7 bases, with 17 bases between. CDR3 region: CASSVPVGGRDGELFF. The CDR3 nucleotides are TGTGCCAGCAGCGTACCCGTGGGGGGGCGAGACGGGGAGCTGTTTTTT.